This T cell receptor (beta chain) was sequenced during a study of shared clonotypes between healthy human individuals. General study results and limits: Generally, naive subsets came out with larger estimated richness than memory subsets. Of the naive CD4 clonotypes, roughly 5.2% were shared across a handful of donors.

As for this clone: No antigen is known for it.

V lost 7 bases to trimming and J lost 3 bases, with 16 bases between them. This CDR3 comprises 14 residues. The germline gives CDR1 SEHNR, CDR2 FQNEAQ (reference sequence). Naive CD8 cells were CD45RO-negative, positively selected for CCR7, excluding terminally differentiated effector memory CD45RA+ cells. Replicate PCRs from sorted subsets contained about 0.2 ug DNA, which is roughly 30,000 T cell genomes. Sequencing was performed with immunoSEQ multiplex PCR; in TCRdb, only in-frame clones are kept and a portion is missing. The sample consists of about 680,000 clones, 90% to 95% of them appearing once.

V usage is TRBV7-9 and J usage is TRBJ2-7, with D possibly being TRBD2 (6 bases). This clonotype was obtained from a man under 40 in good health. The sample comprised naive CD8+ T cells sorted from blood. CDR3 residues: CASKPSEGFYEQYF. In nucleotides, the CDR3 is TGTGCCAGCAAACCTAGCGAAGGCTTCTACGAGCAGTACTTC.